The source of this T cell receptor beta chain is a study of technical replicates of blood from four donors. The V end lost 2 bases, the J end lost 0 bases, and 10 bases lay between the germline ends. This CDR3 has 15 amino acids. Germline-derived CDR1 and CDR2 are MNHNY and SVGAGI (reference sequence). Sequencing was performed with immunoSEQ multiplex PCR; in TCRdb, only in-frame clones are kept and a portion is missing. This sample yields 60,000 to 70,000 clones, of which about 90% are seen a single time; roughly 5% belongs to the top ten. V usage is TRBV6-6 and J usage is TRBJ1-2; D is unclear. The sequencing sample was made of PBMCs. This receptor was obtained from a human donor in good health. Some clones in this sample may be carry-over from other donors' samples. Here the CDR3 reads CASSYMRSANYGYTF. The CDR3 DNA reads TGTGCCAGCAGTTACATGAGGAGCGCTAACTATGGCTACACCTTC.